This record concerns one T cell receptor beta chain sequence. No antigen is known for it. Together with a sample-barcoded 5' primer, a J-beta primer mix was included in a second PCR lasting roughly 6 to 12 cycles. The template-switch adaptor was a 5' adaptor with 12 random nucleotides. It tagged each cDNA molecule. TCRdb independently ran MiXCR on the 5' RACE reads; one entry per CDR3 protein. The table includes roughly 680,000 distinct CDR3 sequences, more than 40% detected once. Germline loops: CDR1 MNHEY, CDR2 SVGEGT. Trimming at V came to 0 bases and at J to 1 base, leaving 8 bases not matched to a gene. The CDR3 is 17 residues long. This specimen comes from a study of blood T cells in healthy people across ages. The study, taken as a whole, reports: Unsorted PBMC material precluded a definitive naive versus antigen-experienced comparison. Changes seen in expanded clonotypes were possibly confounded by donor CMV status left unknown.

The sequence was collected from a woman aged 60-75 years in good health. The chain joins TRBV6-2 or TRBV6-3 to TRBJ2-5; 7 bases are a match to TRBD1. The material sequenced was blood. The CDR3 coding sequence is TGTGCCAGCAGTTACTCCGCAGGGGGTAACCTCCAAGAGACCCAGTACTTC. This gives the protein CASSYSAGGNLQETQYF.